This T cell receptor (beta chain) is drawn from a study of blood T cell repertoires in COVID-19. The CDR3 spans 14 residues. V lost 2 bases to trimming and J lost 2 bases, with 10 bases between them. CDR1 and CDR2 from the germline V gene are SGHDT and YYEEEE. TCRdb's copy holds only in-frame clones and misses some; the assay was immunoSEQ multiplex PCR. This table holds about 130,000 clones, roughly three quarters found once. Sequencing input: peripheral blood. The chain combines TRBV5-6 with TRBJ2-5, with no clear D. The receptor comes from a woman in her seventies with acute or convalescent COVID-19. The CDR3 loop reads CASSFLAPQETQYF. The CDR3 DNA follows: TGTGCCAGCAGCTTCTTAGCCCCACAAGAGACCCAGTACTTC.